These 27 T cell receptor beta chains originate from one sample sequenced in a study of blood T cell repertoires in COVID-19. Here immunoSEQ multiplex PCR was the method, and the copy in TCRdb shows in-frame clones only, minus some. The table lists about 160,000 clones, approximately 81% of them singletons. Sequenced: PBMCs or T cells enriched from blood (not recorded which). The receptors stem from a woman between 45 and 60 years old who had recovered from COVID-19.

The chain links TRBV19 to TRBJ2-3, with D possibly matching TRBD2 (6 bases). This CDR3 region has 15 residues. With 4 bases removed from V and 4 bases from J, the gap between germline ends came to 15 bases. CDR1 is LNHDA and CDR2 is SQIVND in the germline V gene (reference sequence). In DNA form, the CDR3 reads TGTGCCAGTAGTAGATCCCGGGAGCCGGCAGATACGCAGTATTTT. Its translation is CASSRSREPADTQYF. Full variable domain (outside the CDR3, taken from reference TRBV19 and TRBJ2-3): DGGITQSPKYLFRKEGQNVTLSCEQNLNHDAMYWYRQDPGQGLRLIYYSQIVNDFQKGDIAEGYSVSREKKESFPLTVTSAQKNPTAFYLCASSRSREPADTQYFGPGTRLTVL.

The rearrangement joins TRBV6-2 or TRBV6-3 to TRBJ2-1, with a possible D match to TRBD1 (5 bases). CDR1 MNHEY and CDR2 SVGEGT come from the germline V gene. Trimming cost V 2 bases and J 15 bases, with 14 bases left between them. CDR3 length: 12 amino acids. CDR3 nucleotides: TGTGCCAGCAGTTACAATAGGGGCCCCACGTTCTTC. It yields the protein CASSYNRGPTFF.

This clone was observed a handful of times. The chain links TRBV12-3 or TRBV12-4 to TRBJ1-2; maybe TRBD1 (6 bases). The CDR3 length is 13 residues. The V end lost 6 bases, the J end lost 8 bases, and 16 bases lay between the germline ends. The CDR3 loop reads CASSDSGGGGYTF. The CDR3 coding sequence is TGTGCCAGCAGCGACTCGGGGGGCGGAGGCTACACCTTC.

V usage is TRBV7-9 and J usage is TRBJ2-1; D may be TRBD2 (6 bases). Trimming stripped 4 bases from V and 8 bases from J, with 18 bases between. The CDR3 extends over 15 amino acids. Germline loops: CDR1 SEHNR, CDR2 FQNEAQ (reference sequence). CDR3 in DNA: TGTGCCAGCAGCTCGACGCTCGGGAGTGGGTATGAGCAGTTCTTC. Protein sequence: CASSSTLGSGYEQFF.

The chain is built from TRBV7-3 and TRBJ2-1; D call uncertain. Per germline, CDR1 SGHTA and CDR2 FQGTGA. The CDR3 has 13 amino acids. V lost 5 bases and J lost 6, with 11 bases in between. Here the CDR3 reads CASSPKAGNEQFF. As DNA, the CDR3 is TGTGCCAGCAGCCCCAAAGCCGGCAATGAGCAGTTCTTC.

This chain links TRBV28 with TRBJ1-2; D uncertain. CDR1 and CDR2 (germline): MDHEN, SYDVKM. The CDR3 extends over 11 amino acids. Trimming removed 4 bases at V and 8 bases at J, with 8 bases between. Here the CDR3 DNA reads TGTGCCAGCAGTTCACCGGGGGGCTACACCTTC. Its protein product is CASSSPGGYTF.

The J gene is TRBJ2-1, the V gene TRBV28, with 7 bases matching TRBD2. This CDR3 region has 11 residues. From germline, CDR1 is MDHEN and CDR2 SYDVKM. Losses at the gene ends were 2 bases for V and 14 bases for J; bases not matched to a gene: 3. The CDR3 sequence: CASSLGLDEFF. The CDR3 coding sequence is TGTGCCAGCAGTTTAGGACTAGACGAGTTCTTC.

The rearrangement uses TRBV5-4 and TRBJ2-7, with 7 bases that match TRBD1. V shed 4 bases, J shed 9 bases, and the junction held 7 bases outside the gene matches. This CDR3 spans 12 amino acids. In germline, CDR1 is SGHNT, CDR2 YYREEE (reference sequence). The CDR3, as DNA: TGTGCCAGCAGCCGCGGACAGGAACGGCAGTACTTC. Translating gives CASSRGQERQYF.

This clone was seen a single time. As DNA, the CDR3 is TGTGCCAGCACATCGGCAGGGGCATTCACTGAAGCTTTCTTT. Protein: CASTSAGAFTEAFF. This chain joins TRBV2 and TRBJ1-1; D is perhaps TRBD1 (6 bases). The CDR3 length is 14 residues. The germline gives CDR1 SNHLY, CDR2 FYNNEI. V lost 7 bases and J lost 4, with 16 bases in between.

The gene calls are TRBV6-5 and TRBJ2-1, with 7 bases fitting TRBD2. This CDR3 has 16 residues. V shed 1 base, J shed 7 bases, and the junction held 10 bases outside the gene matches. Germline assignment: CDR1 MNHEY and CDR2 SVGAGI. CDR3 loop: CASSYLSGTKDNEQFF. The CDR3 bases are TGTGCCAGCAGTTACTTGTCCGGGACTAAGGATAATGAGCAGTTCTTC.

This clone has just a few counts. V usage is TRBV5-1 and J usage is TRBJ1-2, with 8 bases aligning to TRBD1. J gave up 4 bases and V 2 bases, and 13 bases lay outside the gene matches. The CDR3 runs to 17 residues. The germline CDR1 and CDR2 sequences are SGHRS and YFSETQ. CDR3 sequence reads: CASSFSQGASMGYGYTF. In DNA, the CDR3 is TGCGCCAGCAGCTTTAGTCAGGGGGCCTCCATGGGCTATGGCTACACCTTC.

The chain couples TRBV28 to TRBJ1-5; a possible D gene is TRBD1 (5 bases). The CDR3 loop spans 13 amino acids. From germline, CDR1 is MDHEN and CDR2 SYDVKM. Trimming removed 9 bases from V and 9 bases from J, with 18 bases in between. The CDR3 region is CASVGLWGGPQHF. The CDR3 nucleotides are TGTGCCAGTGTAGGACTATGGGGGGGGCCCCAGCATTTT.

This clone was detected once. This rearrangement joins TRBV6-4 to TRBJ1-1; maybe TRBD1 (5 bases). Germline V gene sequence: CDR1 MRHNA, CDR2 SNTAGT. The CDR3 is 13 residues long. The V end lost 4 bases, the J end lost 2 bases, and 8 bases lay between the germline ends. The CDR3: CASSVQENTEAFF. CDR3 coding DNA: TGTGCCAGCAGTGTACAGGAAAACACTGAAGCTTTCTTT.

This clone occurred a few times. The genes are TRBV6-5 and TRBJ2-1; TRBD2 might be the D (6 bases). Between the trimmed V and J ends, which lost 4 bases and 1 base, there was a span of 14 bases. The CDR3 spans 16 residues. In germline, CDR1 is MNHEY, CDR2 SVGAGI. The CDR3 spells CASSLQSGPSYNEQFF. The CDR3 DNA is TGTGCCAGCAGTTTACAAAGCGGGCCTTCCTACAATGAGCAGTTCTTC.

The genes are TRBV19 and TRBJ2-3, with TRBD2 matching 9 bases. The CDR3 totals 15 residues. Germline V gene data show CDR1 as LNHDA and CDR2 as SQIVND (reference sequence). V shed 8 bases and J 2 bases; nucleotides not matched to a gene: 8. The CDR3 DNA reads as TGTGCCAGTGGCAAAATAGCGGGGGACACAGATACGCAGTATTTT. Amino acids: CASGKIAGDTDTQYF.

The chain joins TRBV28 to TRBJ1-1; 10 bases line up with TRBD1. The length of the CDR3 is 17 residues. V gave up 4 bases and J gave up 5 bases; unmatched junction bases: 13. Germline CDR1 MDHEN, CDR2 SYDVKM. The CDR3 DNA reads TGTGCCAGCAGTTCGGCCCTTGGGACAGGGGTCGGAACTGAAGCTTTCTTT. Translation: CASSSALGTGVGTEAFF.

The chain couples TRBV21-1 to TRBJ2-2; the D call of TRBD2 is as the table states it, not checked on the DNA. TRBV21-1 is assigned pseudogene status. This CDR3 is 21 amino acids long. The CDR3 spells CASNQGKGLAGGGPNTGELFF. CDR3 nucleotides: TGTGCCAGCAATCAGGGAAAAGGGCTAGCGGGAGGTGGGCCGAACACCGGGGAGCTGTTTTTT.

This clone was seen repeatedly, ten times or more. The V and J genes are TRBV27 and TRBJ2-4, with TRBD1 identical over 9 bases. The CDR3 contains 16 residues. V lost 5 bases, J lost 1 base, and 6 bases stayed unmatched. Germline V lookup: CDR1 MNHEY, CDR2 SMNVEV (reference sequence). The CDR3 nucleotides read TGTGCCAGCAGTCCACTACAGGGGGCGGCCAAAAACATTCAGTACTTC. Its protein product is CASSPLQGAAKNIQYF.

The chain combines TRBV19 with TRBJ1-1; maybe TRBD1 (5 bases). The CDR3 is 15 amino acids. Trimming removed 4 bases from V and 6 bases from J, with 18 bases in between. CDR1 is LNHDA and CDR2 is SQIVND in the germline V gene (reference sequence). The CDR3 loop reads CASSRGGSGKPEAFF. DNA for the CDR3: TGTGCCAGTAGTAGGGGGGGTTCGGGGAAACCTGAAGCTTTCTTT.

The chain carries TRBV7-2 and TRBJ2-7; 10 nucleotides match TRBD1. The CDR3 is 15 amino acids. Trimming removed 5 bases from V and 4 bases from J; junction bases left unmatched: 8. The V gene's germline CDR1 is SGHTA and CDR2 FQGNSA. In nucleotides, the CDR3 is TGTGCCAGCAGCCATAGGGACAGGGGATGGTACGAGCAGTACTTC. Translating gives CASSHRDRGWYEQYF.

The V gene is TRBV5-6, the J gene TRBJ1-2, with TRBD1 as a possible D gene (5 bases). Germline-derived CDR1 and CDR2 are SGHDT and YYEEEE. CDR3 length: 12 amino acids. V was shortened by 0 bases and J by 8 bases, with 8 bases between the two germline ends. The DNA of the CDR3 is TGTGCCAGCAGCTTGGGGGGCTGGGGCTACACCTTC. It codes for CASSLGGWGYTF.

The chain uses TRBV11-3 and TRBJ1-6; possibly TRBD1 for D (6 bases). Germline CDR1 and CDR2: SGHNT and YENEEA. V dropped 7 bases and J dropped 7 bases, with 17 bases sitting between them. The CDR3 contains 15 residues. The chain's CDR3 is CASTADSSNNSPLHF. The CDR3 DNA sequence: TGTGCCAGCACCGCGGACAGTTCGAACAATTCACCCCTCCACTTT.

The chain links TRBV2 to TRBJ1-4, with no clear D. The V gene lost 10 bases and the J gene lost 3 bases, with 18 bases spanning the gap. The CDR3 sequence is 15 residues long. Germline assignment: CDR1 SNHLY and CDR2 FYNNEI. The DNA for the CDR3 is TGTGCCACCCGCTCGGTCGGGGTTCCTAATGAAAAACTGTTTTTT. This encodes CATRSVGVPNEKLFF.

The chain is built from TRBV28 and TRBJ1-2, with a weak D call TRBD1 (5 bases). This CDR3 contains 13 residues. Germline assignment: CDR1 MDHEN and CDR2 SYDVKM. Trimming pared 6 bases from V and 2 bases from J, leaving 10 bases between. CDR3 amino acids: CASRGGHNYGYTF. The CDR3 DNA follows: TGTGCCAGCAGGGGAGGACACAACTATGGCTACACCTTC.

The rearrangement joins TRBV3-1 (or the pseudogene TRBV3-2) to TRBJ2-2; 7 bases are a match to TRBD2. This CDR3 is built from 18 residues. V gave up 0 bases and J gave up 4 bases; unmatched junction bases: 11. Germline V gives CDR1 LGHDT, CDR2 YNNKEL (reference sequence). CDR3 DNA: TGTGCCAGCAGCCAAGAAAGGGCAAGCGGGGTAGGCACCGGGGAGCTGTTTTTT. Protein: CASSQERASGVGTGELFF.

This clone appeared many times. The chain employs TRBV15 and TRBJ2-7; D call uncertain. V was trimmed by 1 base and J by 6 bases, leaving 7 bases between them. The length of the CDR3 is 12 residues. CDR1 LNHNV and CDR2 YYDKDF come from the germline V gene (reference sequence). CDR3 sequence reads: CATSRGNGEQYF. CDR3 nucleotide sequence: TGTGCCACCAGCAGAGGAAACGGCGAGCAGTACTTC. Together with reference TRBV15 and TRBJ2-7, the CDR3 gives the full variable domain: DAMVIQNPRYQVTQFGKPVTLSCSQTLNHNVMYWYQQKSSQAPKLLFHYYDKDFNNEADTPDNFQSRRPNTSFCFLDIRSPGLGDTAMYLCATSRGNGEQYFGPGTRLTVT.

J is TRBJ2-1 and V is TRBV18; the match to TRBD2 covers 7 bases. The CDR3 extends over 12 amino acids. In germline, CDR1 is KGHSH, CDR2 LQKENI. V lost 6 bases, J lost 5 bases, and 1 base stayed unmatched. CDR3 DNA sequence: TGTGCCAGCTCCGGGAGGAACAATGAGCAGTTCTTC. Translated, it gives CASSGRNNEQFF. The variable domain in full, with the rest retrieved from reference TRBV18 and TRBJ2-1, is NAGVMQNPRHLVRRRGQEARLRCSPMKGHSHVYWYRQLPEEGLKFMVYLQKENIIDESGMPKERFSAEFPKEGPSILRIQQVVRGDSAAYFCASSGRNNEQFFGPGTRLTVL.